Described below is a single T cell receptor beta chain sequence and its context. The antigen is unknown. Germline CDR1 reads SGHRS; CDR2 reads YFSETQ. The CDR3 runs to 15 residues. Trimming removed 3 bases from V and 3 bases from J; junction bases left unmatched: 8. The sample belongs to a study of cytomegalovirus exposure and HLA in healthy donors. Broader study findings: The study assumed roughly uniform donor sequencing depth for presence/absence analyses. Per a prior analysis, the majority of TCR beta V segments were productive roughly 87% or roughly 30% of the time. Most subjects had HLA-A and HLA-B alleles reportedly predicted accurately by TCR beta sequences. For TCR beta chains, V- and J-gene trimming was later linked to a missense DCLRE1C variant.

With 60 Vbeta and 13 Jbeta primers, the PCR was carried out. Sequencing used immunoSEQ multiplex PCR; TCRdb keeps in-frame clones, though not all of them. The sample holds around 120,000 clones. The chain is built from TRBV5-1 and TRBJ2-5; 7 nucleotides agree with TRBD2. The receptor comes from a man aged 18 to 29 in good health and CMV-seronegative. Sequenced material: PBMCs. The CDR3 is CASSSDFGGKETQYF. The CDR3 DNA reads TGCGCCAGCAGCTCGGACTTCGGGGGGAAAGAGACCCAGTACTTC.